These 5 T cell receptor beta chains came from one sample sequenced in a study of long-term antiretroviral therapy in people with HIV. The immunoSEQ assay was v3.0, run at survey level. Generated by immunoSEQ multiplex PCR, the TCRdb table keeps only in-frame clones and is missing some. The table has tens of thousands of clones, roughly nine tenths seen once. Sample: unsorted PBMCs, taken 0.1 years before starting antiretroviral therapy. The receptors originated from a woman aged 45-65 years with HIV.

J is TRBJ2-1 and V is TRBV7-3; TRBD1 matches at 7 bases. J gave up 0 bases and V 3 bases, and 2 bases lay outside the gene matches. The germline CDR1 and CDR2 sequences are SGHTA and FQGTGA. The CDR3 spans 15 residues. As DNA, the CDR3 is TGTGCCAGCAGCTTCAGGGGGAGCTCCTACAATGAGCAGTTCTTC. As protein: CASSFRGSSYNEQFF.

J is TRBJ1-5 and V is TRBV29-1, with 9 bases matching TRBD1. With 4 bases clipped from V and 1 base from J, the junction kept 5 bases outside the gene matches. This CDR3 region has 15 residues. Germline assignment: CDR1 SQVTM and CDR2 ANQGSEA. This chain's CDR3 is CSVAFGTGSNQPQHF. In nucleotides, the CDR3 is TGCAGCGTTGCTTTTGGGACAGGGAGCAATCAGCCCCAGCATTTT.

The J gene is TRBJ1-2, the V gene TRBV7-9; no clear D gene. The CDR3 has 13 amino acids. Looked up from germline, CDR1 is SEHNR and CDR2 is FQNEAQ (reference sequence). Trimming removed 1 base at V and 14 bases at J, with 17 bases between. The chain's CDR3 is CASSLEVGPQGTF. The CDR3 bases are TGTGCCAGCAGCTTAGAGGTGGGCCCCCAAGGGACCTTC.

J is TRBJ2-2 and V is TRBV19; the D is unclear. CDR3 length equals 11 residues. Germline CDR1 reads LNHDA; CDR2 reads SQIVND (reference sequence). Trimming stripped 8 bases from V and 5 bases from J, with 6 bases between. CDR3 DNA sequence: TGTGCCAGTGCTTGGACCGGGGAGCTGTTTTTT. Its translation is CASAWTGELFF. Complete variable domain (other parts from reference TRBV19 and TRBJ2-2): DGGITQSPKYLFRKEGQNVTLSCEQNLNHDAMYWYRQDPGQGLRLIYYSQIVNDFQKGDIAEGYSVSREKKESFPLTVTSAQKNPTAFYLCASAWTGELFFGEGSRLTVL.

This rearrangement joins TRBV7-5 to TRBJ1-3. TRBV7-5 is a documented pseudogene. This CDR3 has 12 amino acids. The CDR3 is CARSLEGNTIYF. CDR3 in DNA: TGTGCCAGAAGCCTAGAAGGGAACACCATATATTTT.